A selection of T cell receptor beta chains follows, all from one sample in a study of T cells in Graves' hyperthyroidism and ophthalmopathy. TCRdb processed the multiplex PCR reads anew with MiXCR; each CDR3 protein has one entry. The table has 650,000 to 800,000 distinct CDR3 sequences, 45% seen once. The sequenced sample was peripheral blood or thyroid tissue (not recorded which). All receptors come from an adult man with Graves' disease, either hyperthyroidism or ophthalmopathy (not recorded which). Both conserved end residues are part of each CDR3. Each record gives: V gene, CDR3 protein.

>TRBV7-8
CASSWAGGAETQYF
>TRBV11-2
CASSWGLAGYETQYF
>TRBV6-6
CASTPGTANSPLHF
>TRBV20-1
CSARTGTGYEQYF
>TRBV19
CASSMQGTNTEAFF
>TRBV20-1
CSAGAGDYYEQYF
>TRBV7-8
CASSPFPGLAGAGELFF
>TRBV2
CASSFETSAYSYEQYF
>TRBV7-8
CATERDRAFNSPLHF
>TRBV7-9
CASSLPQGPYEQYF
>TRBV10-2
CASSEGGQGTEAFF
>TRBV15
CATSRAGTGAEETQYF
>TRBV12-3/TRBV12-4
CASSLEEKAFF